The clone carrying this T cell receptor beta chain was observed a single time. The sample comes from a study of blood T cell repertoires in COVID-19. Study context: Samples came from the United States, Italy and Spain, spanning acute and convalescent COVID-19. T cells, B-cell-depleted T cells, or PBMCs supplied cDNA or gDNA.

Original data processing: Amplification of reference gene primers was used by the study to estimate nucleated cell counts. This table comes from immunoSEQ multiplex PCR, and its TCRdb copy is limited to in-frame clones, with some not included. V and J calls and clone size come straight from that table; D and trimming were deduced from the DNA. The sample includes under 55,000 clones, roughly 84% of them seen just once. Sequenced material: peripheral blood. This receptor was identified in a human donor in a cohort sampled during active COVID-19.

CDR3 coding DNA: TGTGCCAGCAGCCAAGCCACGGGGGGCGCCGAGCAGTACTTC. Translating gives CASSQATGGAEQYF. The chain recombines TRBV14 with TRBJ2-7, with TRBD2 as a possible D gene (7 bases). V lost 1 base to trimming and J lost 6 bases, with 13 bases between them. Germline V gives CDR1 SGHDN, CDR2 FVKESK. The CDR3 totals 14 residues.